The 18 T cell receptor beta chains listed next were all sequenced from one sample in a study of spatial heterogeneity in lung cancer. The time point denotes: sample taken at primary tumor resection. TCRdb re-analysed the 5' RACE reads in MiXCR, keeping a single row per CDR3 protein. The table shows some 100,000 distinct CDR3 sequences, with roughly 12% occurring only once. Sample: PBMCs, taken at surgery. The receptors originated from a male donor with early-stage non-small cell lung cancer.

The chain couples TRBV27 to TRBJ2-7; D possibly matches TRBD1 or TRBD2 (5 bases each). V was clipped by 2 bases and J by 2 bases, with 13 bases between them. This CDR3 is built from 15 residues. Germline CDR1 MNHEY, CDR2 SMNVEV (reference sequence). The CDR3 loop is CASSLAGTNPYEQYF. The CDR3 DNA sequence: TGTGCCAGCAGTTTAGCCGGGACCAATCCCTACGAGCAGTACTTC.

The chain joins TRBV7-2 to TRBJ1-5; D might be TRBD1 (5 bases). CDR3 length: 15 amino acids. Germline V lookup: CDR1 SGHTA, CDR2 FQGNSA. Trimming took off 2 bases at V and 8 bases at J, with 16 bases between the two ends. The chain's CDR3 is CASSLSSGNQEPQHF. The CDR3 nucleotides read TGTGCCAGCAGCTTATCTTCAGGGAATCAGGAGCCCCAGCATTTT.

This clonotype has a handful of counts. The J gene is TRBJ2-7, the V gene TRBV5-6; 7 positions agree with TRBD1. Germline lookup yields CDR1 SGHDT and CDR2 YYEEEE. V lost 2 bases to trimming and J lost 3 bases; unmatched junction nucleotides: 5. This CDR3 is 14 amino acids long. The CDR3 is CASSFNRGDYEQYF. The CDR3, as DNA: TGTGCCAGCAGCTTCAACAGGGGAGACTACGAGCAGTACTTC.

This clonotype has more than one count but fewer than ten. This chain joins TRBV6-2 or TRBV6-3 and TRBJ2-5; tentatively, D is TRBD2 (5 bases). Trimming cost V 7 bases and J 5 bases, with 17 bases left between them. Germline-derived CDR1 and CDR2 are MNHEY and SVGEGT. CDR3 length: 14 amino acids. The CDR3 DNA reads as TGTGCCAGCATCAGAGGACTCGGCGGTGAGACCCAGTACTTC. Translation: CASIRGLGGETQYF.

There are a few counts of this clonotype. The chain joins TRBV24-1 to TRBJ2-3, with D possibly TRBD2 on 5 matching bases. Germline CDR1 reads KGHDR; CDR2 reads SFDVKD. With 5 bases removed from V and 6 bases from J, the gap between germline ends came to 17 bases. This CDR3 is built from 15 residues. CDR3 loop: CATSARQASSDTQYF. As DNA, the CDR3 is TGTGCCACCAGTGCCCGTCAGGCTAGCTCCGATACGCAGTATTTT.

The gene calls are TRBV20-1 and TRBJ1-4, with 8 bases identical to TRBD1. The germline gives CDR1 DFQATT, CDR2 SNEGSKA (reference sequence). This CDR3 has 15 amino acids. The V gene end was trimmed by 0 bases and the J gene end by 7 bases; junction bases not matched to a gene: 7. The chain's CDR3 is CSAREPGGVGEKLFF. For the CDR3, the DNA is TGCAGTGCTAGAGAACCAGGGGGCGTAGGTGAAAAACTGTTTTTT.

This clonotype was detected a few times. CDR3 amino acids: CASSLGRPLEAFF. The CDR3 DNA follows: TGTGCCAGCAGCTTAGGGAGACCCTTAGAAGCTTTCTTT. The chain combines TRBV11-2 with TRBJ1-1; D gene uncertain. The V end lost 1 base, the J end lost 8 bases, and 11 bases lay between the germline ends. The CDR3 is made up of 13 amino acids. CDR1 SGHAT and CDR2 FQNNGV come from the germline V gene.

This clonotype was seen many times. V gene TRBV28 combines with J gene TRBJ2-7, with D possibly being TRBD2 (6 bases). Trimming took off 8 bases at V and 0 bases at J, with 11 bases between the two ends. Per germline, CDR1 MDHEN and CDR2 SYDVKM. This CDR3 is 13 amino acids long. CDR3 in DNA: TGTGCCAGCTCTCGGGGGTTCTCCTACGAGCAGTACTTC. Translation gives CASSRGFSYEQYF.

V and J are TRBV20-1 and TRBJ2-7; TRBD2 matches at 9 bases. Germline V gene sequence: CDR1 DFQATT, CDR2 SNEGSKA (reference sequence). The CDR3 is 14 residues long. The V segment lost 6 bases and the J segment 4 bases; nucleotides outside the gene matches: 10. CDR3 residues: CSASYSGRSYEQYF. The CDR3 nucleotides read TGCAGTGCGTCTTATAGCGGGAGAAGTTACGAGCAGTACTTC.

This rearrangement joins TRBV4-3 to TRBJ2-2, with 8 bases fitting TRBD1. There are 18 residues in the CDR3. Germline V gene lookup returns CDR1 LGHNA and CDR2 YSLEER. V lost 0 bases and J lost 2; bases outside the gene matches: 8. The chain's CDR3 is CASSQDLWTGFNTGELFF. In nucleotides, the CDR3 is TGCGCCAGCAGCCAAGATCTTTGGACAGGGTTCAACACCGGGGAGCTGTTTTTT.

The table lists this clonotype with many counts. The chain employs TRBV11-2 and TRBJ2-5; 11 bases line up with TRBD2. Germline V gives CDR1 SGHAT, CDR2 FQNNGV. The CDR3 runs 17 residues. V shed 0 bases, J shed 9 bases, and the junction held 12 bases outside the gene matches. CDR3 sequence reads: CASSLDFSGRAVLAQYF. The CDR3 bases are TGTGCCAGCAGCTTAGATTTTAGCGGGAGGGCCGTATTGGCCCAGTACTTC. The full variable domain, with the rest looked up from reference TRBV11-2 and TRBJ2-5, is EAGVAQSPRYKIIEKRQSVAFWCNPISGHATLYWYQQILGQGPKLLIQFQNNGVVDDSQLPKDRFSAERLKGVDSTLKIQPAKLEDSAVYLCASSLDFSGRAVLAQYFGPGTRLLVL.

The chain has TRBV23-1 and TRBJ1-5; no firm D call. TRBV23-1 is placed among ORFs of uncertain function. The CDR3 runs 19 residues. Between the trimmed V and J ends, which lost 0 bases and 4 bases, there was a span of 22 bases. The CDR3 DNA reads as TGCGCCAGCAGTCAATCACGTCTTAGGGCTAGTTTTGGTAATCAGCCCCAGCATTTT. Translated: CASSQSRLRASFGNQPQHF.

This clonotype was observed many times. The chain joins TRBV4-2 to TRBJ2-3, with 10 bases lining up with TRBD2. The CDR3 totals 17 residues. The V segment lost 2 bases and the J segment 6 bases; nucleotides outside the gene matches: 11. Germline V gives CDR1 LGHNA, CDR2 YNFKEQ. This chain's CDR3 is CASSQPRGSGRSDTQYF. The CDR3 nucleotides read TGTGCCAGCAGCCAACCCCGGGGTAGCGGGAGGTCGGATACGCAGTATTTT.

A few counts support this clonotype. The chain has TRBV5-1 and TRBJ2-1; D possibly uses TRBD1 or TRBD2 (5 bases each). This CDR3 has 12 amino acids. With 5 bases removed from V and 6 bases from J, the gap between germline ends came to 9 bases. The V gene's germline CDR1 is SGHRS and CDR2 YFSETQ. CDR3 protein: CASRTGANEQFF. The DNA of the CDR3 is TGCGCCAGCAGAACCGGGGCCAATGAGCAGTTCTTC. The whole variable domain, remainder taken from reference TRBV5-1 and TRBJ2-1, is KAGVTQTPRYLIKTRGQQVTLSCSPISGHRSVSWYQQTPGQGLQFLFEYFSETQRNKGNFPGRFSGRQFSNSRSEMNVSTLELGDSALYLCASRTGANEQFFGPGTRLTVL.

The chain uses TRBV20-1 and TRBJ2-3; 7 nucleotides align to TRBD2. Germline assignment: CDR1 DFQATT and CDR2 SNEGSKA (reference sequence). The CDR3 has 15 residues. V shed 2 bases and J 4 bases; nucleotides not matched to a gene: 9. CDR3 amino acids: CSARRAGARSDTQYF. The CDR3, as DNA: TGCAGTGCTAGAAGGGCGGGAGCTCGCTCAGATACGCAGTATTTT.

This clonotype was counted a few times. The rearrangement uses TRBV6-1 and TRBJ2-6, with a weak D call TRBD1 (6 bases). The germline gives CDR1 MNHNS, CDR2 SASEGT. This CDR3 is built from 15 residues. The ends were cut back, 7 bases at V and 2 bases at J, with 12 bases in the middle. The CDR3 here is CASNRGSAGANVLTF. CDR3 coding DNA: TGTGCCAGCAATAGGGGGTCGGCTGGGGCCAACGTCCTGACTTTC.

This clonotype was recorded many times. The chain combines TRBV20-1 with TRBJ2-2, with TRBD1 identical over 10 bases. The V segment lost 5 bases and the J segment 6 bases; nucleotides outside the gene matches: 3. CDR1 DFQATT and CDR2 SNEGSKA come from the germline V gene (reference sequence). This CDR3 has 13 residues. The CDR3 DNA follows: TGCAGTGCTGACAGGGGGCCCCCCGGGGAGCTGTTTTTT. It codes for CSADRGPPGELFF.

The CDR3 nucleotides read TGTGCCAGCAGTTTTTTCCGGGGGGGCGGCACCGGGGAGCTGTTTTTT. Translating it yields CASSFFRGGGTGELFF. The genes are TRBV12-3 or TRBV12-4 and TRBJ2-2; the match to TRBD2 covers 8 bases. There are 16 residues in the CDR3. The V segment lost 3 bases and the J segment 4 bases; nucleotides outside the gene matches: 7.